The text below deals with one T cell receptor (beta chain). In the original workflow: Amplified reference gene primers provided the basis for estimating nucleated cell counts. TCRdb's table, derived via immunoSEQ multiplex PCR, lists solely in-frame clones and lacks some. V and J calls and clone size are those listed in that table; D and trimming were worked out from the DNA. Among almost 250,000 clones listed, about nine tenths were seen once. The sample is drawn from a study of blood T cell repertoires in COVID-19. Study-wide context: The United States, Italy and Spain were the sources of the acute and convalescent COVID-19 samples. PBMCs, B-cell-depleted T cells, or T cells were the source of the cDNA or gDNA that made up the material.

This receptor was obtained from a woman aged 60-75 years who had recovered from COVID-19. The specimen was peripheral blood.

CDR3 in DNA: TGCGCCAGCAGCCAAGATGTTGACAGGGGTGGTTCACCCCTCCACTTT. Its translation: CASSQDVDRGGSPLHF. The V and J genes are TRBV4-3 and TRBJ1-6; 8 bases align to TRBD1. The V gene's germline CDR1 is LGHNA and CDR2 YSLEER. Losses at the gene ends were 0 bases for V and 9 bases for J; bases not matched to a gene: 7. This CDR3 has 16 residues.